This TCR beta chain appears in the sequencing data of a study of CD8 T cells in ankylosing spondylitis. Study-wide findings and caveats: Clones that were linked to disease were CD8+ and were relatively rare in peripheral blood. Previous work reported some of these motif variants in the synovial fluid and blood of reactive arthritis. Significantly higher representation of disease-linked clones was reported for matched ankylosing spondylitis synovial fluid.

As the method for making TCR beta libraries, quantitative 5'-RACE with molecular barcodes was used. MiXCR, applied by TCRdb to the 5' RACE reads, yields one record per CDR3 protein. The sample carries some 140,000 distinct CDR3 sequences, about 7% recorded once. This clonotype was seen repeatedly, ten times or more. Its antigen is unidentified. The V gene lost 10 bases and the J gene lost 8 bases, with 20 bases spanning the gap. Germline values: CDR1 LNHDA, CDR2 SQIVND (reference sequence). This CDR3 has 14 amino acids. The chain couples TRBV19 to TRBJ1-4; D is unclear. The clonotype was recovered from a female donor with ankylosing spondylitis or in good health (not recorded which). The sample comprised blood, either unsorted or a sorted T cell fraction (not recorded which). The CDR3 DNA reads TGTGCCACTTCGCCCGGCGGTCGGATCGAAAAACTGTTTTTT. Translated: CATSPGGRIEKLFF.